Following are 27 T cell receptor beta chains from one sample sequenced in a study of vaccination effects on CD4 cells after COVID-19. Using viral peptide pools, the ViraFEST assay grew out antigen-specific CD4+ T cells prior to sequencing. At the end of approximately 10 days of culture, CD4+ T cells were isolated. Participants each got two BNT162b2 or mRNA-1273 vaccine doses. These TCRs' antigens remain unknown. Clones were sequenced by immunoSEQ multiplex PCR, and TCRdb holds only the in-frame ones, with some missing. There are about 31,000 clones in the sample; 65% occur only once, and roughly 8.6% lies in the top ten. Here the sequenced sample was CD4+ T cells from PBMCs cultured with SARS-CoV-2 spike peptides, taken after COVID-19 vaccination. The receptors were sampled from a human donor who received a COVID-19 vaccine.

The V gene is TRBV2, the J gene TRBJ1-4; D is unresolved. Germline-derived CDR1 and CDR2 are SNHLY and FYNNEI. The CDR3 runs to 14 residues. Trimming took 0 bases from V and 7 from J, leaving 9 bases between them. The DNA for the CDR3 is TGTGCCAGCAGTGAAGCTGTAGCAGGTGAAAAACTGTTTTTT. Residues: CASSEAVAGEKLFF.

The chain uses TRBV5-4 and TRBJ2-5, with 9 bases that match TRBD1. With V trimmed by 3 bases and J by 2 bases, 11 bases remained unmatched. The germline gives CDR1 SGHNT, CDR2 YYREEE (reference sequence). The CDR3 consists of 17 residues. Written as DNA, the CDR3 is TGTGCCAGCAGCTCAGCCCCGACAGGGGGAGGTCAAGAGACCCAGTACTTC. Amino acid sequence: CASSSAPTGGGQETQYF.

The J gene is TRBJ2-5, the V gene TRBV19, with 8 bases aligning to TRBD1. V lost 3 bases, J lost 2 bases, and 2 bases stayed unmatched. Looked up from germline, CDR1 is LNHDA and CDR2 is SQIVND (reference sequence). This CDR3 comprises 14 residues. The CDR3 protein is CASSIRGQQETQYF. The CDR3 DNA reads TGTGCCAGTAGTATCAGGGGGCAGCAAGAGACCCAGTACTTC.

The chain carries TRBV28 and TRBJ1-1, with D hard to call. The CDR3 is 13 amino acids. Germline values: CDR1 MDHEN, CDR2 SYDVKM. Deletions cut 5 bases from V and 0 bases from J, with 7 bases between. The CDR3 is CASSQGMNTEAFF. The CDR3 nucleotides read TGTGCCAGCAGTCAAGGAATGAACACTGAAGCTTTCTTT.

This sequence joins TRBV18 and TRBJ2-1, with 10 bases fitting TRBD2. The V segment lost 3 bases and the J segment 11 bases; nucleotides outside the gene matches: 4. CDR1 is KGHSH and CDR2 is LQKENI in the germline V gene. The CDR3 totals 13 residues. Here the CDR3 reads CASSPATSGKQFF. The CDR3 nucleotides read TGTGCCAGCTCACCTGCCACTAGCGGGAAGCAGTTCTTC.

The chain employs TRBV5-1 and TRBJ1-4, with 7 bases identical to TRBD1. The CDR3 has 15 residues. J lost 8 bases, V lost 4 bases, and 11 bases had no gene match. Germline V gene data show CDR1 as SGHRS and CDR2 as YFSETQ. The CDR3 sequence is CASSDLQGSREKLFF. CDR3 bases: TGCGCCAGCAGCGATTTACAGGGGAGTCGGGAAAAACTGTTTTTT.

The gene calls are TRBV5-8 and TRBJ2-2; maybe TRBD2 (5 bases). CDR3 size: 15 residues. Trimming took off 4 bases at V and 6 bases at J, with 16 bases between the two ends. Germline V gene lookup returns CDR1 SGHTS and CDR2 YDEGEE. The CDR3 region has the DNA TGTGCCAGCAGCCGGGCCGAGGGTATTTCCGGGGAGCTGTTTTTT. This encodes CASSRAEGISGELFF.

This clone was detected a few times. CDR3 sequence reads: CASSSLEGVNSPLHF. CDR3 sequence (DNA): TGTGCCAGCAGCTCCCTGGAGGGTGTTAATTCACCCCTCCACTTT. This rearrangement joins TRBV7-9 to TRBJ1-6; D gene ambiguous. The V end was cut by 4 bases, the J end by 6 bases, with 13 bases between. The CDR3 runs to 15 residues. Germline lookup yields CDR1 SEHNR and CDR2 FQNEAQ (reference sequence).

This clone has just one count. The chain has TRBV19 and TRBJ2-2; TRBD1 matches at 8 bases. Unmatched junction bases numbered 3, after V lost 7 bases and J lost 2 bases. The CDR3 spans 14 residues. Germline-derived CDR1 and CDR2 are LNHDA and SQIVND (reference sequence). In DNA form, the CDR3 reads TGTGCCAGTAAGCCAGGGGGCAACACCGGGGAGCTGTTTTTT. This codes for CASKPGGNTGELFF.

J is TRBJ2-1 and V is TRBV7-8; TRBD1 might be the D (6 bases). V lost 5 bases and J lost 7, with 12 bases in between. This CDR3 contains 13 residues. The germline CDR1 and CDR2 sequences are SGHVS and FQNEAQ. The CDR3: CASSGRQANEQFF. The CDR3 DNA follows: TGTGCCAGCAGCGGACGACAGGCGAATGAGCAGTTCTTC.

V is TRBV12-3 or TRBV12-4 and J is TRBJ2-3, with no clear D. The CDR3 contains 12 residues. Between the trimmed V and J ends, which lost 2 bases and 7 bases, there was a span of 7 bases. Here the CDR3 reads CASSLTTNTQYF. The CDR3 DNA follows: TGTGCCAGCAGTTTAACAACAAATACGCAGTATTTT.

This chain joins TRBV7-2 and TRBJ2-1; 8 bases match TRBD2. Looked up from germline, CDR1 is SGHTA and CDR2 is FQGNSA. V lost 1 base to trimming and J lost 2 bases; unmatched junction nucleotides: 7. CDR3 length equals 17 residues. Here the CDR3 reads CASSLEASGPAYNEQFF. The CDR3 DNA is TGTGCCAGCAGCTTAGAAGCTAGCGGGCCCGCCTACAATGAGCAGTTCTTC.

The genes are TRBV25-1 and TRBJ2-2, with D possibly TRBD1 on 6 matching bases. The germline V and J ends were trimmed by 0 bases and 4 bases, with 12 bases remaining between them. The CDR3 spans 16 residues. Germline V CDR1 and CDR2: MGHDK, SYGVNS. DNA for the CDR3: TGTGCCAGCAGTGAATATGGGCAGGGGCGCACCGGGGAGCTGTTTTTT. Translated, it gives CASSEYGQGRTGELFF.

CDR3 nucleotide sequence: TGTGCCAGCAGCTTAGAGGACCTGGGGCCCTACAATGAGCAGTTCTTC. Translated: CASSLEDLGPYNEQFF. The chain couples TRBV7-8 to TRBJ2-1, with D possibly matching TRBD1 (5 bases). Germline CDR1 SGHVS, CDR2 FQNEAQ. The V end was cut by 1 base, the J end by 2 bases, with 12 bases between. This CDR3 contains 16 residues.

This clone was seen a few times. This chain links TRBV7-9 with TRBJ2-6; the D gene could be TRBD1 or TRBD2 (5 bases each). With 1 base removed from V and 1 base from J, the gap between germline ends came to 14 bases. The germline gives CDR1 SEHNR, CDR2 FQNEAQ (reference sequence). The CDR3 runs 18 residues. Written as DNA, the CDR3 is TGTGCCAGCAGCTTAGGAGGGGTACTAATATCTGGGGCCAACGTCCTGACTTTC. It translates to CASSLGGVLISGANVLTF. The variable domain in full, with the rest retrieved from reference TRBV7-9 and TRBJ2-6, is DTGVSQNPRHKITKRGQNVTFRCDPISEHNRLYWYRQTLGQGPEFLTYFQNEAQLEKSRLLSDRFSAERPKGSFSTLEIQRTEQGDSAMYLCASSLGGVLISGANVLTFGAGSRLTVL.

V gene TRBV4-2 combines with J gene TRBJ1-2; no definite D call. CDR1 and CDR2 (germline): LGHNA, YNFKEQ. V lost 0 bases and J 6 bases, leaving 14 bases between the germline ends. The CDR3 covers 15 residues. The DNA for the CDR3 is TGTGCCAGCAGCCAAGATTTTGCAGGACTTGATGGCTACACCTTC. It is translated as CASSQDFAGLDGYTF.

The CDR3 reads CASSQTNPGLIGGDYGYTF. For the CDR3, the DNA is TGTGCCAGCAGCCAAACTAATCCCGGACTGATAGGCGGGGACTATGGCTACACCTTC. The V gene is TRBV3-1 (or the pseudogene TRBV3-2), the J gene TRBJ1-2, with D unresolved. The V and J ends lost 2 bases and 3 bases respectively, with 25 bases between them. This CDR3 has 19 residues. CDR1 is LGHDT and CDR2 is YNNKEL in the germline V gene (reference sequence).

The V and J genes are TRBV12-5 and TRBJ1-1; TRBD1 is a possible D gene (5 bases). CDR3 length equals 17 residues. Germline CDR1 is LGHNT and CDR2 is FRNRAP. Trimming took 0 bases from V and 7 from J, leaving 21 bases between them. The CDR3 nucleotides are TGTGCTAGTGGTTTGGTAATTCTCGGGGGGGTATTGGGTGAAGCTTTCTTT. It encodes CASGLVILGGVLGEAFF. The whole variable domain, remainder taken from reference TRBV12-5 and TRBJ1-1, is DARVTQTPRHKVTEMGQEVTMRCQPILGHNTVFWYRQTMMQGLELLAYFRNRAPLDDSGMPKDRFSAEMPDATLATLKIQPSEPRDSAVYFCASGLVILGGVLGEAFFGQGTRLTVV.

The CDR3 spells CASRTDSYGYTF. The CDR3 region has the DNA TGCGCCAGCAGAACGGACAGCTATGGCTACACCTTC. The gene calls are TRBV10-2 and TRBJ1-2; TRBD1 might be the D (6 bases). The germline V gene has CDR1 WSHSY and CDR2 SAAADI. This CDR3 has 12 amino acids. Trimming cost V 6 bases and J 4 bases, with 9 bases left between them.

This clone was observed once. The V gene is TRBV7-6, the J gene TRBJ2-2, with D hard to call. Germline CDR1 SGHVS, CDR2 FNYEAQ. This CDR3 contains 17 residues. V was pared by 1 base and J by 1 base, with 13 bases between. The CDR3: CASSLVPRRENTGELFF. As DNA, the CDR3 is TGTGCCAGCAGCTTAGTTCCTCGCCGAGAGAACACCGGGGAGCTGTTTTTT. The entire variable domain, with the rest obtained from reference TRBV7-6 and TRBJ2-2, is as follows: GAGVSQSPRYKVTKRGQDVALRCDPISGHVSLYWYRQALGQGPEFLTYFNYEAQQDKSGLPNDRFSAERPEGSISTLTIQRTEQRDSAMYRCASSLVPRRENTGELFFGEGSRLTVL.

This rearrangement joins TRBV19 to TRBJ2-3; TRBD2 is a possible D gene (7 bases). Trimming took 4 bases from V and 4 from J, leaving 15 bases between them. Germline V gene lookup returns CDR1 LNHDA and CDR2 SQIVND (reference sequence). The CDR3 is 15 residues long. In DNA, the CDR3 is TGTGCCAGTAGTAACCTCGGAGGGGGGGCAGATACGCAGTATTTT. Translation gives CASSNLGGGADTQYF.

The chain joins TRBV19 to TRBJ1-5; D is perhaps TRBD1 (5 bases). This CDR3 has 15 amino acids. Germline values: CDR1 LNHDA, CDR2 SQIVND (reference sequence). Trimming shortened V by 4 bases and J by 1 base, and 11 bases separated the two germline ends. The CDR3 coding sequence is TGTGCCAGTAGTAAAACCGGGGCCAGCAATCAGCCCCAGCATTTT. It encodes CASSKTGASNQPQHF.

The chain links TRBV10-3 to TRBJ2-3; D perhaps matches TRBD2 (5 bases). Germline V gives CDR1 ENHRY, CDR2 SYGVKD. This CDR3 has 13 amino acids. V lost 7 bases and J lost 6, with 14 bases in between. The chain's CDR3 is CAITGEGGDTQYF. As DNA, the CDR3 is TGTGCCATCACGGGCGAGGGTGGGGATACGCAGTATTTT.

V and J are TRBV29-1 and TRBJ2-4; D unclear. Germline CDR1 reads SQVTM; CDR2 reads ANQGSEA. The V end was cut by 6 bases, the J end by 2 bases, with 8 bases between. The CDR3 totals 12 residues. The CDR3 spells CSVEVSKNIQYF. CDR3 sequence (DNA): TGCAGCGTCGAGGTCTCCAAAAACATTCAGTACTTC. The variable domain in full, completed from reference TRBV29-1 and TRBJ2-4, reads SAVISQKPSRDICQRGTSLTIQCQVDSQVTMMFWYRQQPGQSLTLIATANQGSEATYESGFVIDKFPISRPNLTFSTLTVSNMSPEDSSIYLCSVEVSKNIQYFGAGTRLSVL.

This clone was seen a few times. The chain employs TRBV27 and TRBJ2-1, with no clear D. Deletions cut 3 bases from V and 4 bases from J, with 7 bases between. Per germline, CDR1 MNHEY and CDR2 SMNVEV (reference sequence). The CDR3 runs to 13 residues. CDR3 loop: CASSFGRYNEQFF. The DNA for the CDR3 is TGTGCCAGCAGTTTTGGGCGGTACAATGAGCAGTTCTTC.

The chain recombines TRBV12-3 or TRBV12-4 with TRBJ2-5, with 8 bases lining up with TRBD2. The V gene end was trimmed by 5 bases and the J gene end by 9 bases; junction bases not matched to a gene: 8. CDR3 length: 13 amino acids. The CDR3 region has the DNA TGTGCCAGCAGTCAGACTAGCGCCCAGGCCCAGTACTTC. Protein: CASSQTSAQAQYF.

The genes are TRBV6-1 and TRBJ1-2; D is ambiguous. Germline V CDR1 and CDR2: MNHNS, SASEGT. This CDR3 contains 13 residues. Trimming took off 1 base at V and 0 bases at J, with 3 bases between the two ends. CDR3 in DNA: TGTGCCAGCAGTGAAGAGGCTAACTATGGCTACACCTTC. This codes for CASSEEANYGYTF.